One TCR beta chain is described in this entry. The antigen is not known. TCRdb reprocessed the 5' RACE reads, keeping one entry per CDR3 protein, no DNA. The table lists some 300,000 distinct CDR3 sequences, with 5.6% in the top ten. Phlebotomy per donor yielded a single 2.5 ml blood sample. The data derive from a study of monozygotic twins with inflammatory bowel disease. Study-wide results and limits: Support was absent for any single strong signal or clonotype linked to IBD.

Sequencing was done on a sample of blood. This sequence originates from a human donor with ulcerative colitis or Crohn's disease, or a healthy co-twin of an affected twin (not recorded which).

The CDR3 is CAISDQDRGYEQYF. The chain carries TRBV10-3 and TRBJ2-7; there is no DNA to check the TCRdb D call of TRBD1. CDR3 size: 14 residues. Germline lookup yields CDR1 ENHRY and CDR2 SYGVKD.